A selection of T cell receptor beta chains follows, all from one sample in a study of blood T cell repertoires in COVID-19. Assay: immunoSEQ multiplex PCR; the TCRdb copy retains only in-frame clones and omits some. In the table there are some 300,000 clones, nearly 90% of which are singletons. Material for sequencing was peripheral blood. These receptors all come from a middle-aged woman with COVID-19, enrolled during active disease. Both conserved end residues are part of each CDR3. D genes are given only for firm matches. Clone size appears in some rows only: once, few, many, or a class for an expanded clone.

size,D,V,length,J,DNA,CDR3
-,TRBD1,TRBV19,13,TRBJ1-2,TGTGCCAGTAGTATTGGACAGGGCTATGGCTACACCTTC,CASSIGQGYGYTF
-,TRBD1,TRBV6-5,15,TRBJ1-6,TGTGCCAGCAGTCCCCCCGGGACAGGGAATTCACCCCTCCACTTT,CASSPPGTGNSPLHF
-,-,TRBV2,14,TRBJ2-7,TGTGCCAGCAGTGAAGCGCGTTCGCAGGGGGAGCAGTACTTC,CASSEARSQGEQYF
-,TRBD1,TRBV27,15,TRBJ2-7,TGTGCCAGCAGTCGCTCCGGGACAGGGGACTACGAGCAGTACTTC,CASSRSGTGDYEQYF
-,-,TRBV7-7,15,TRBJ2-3,TGTGCTAGCAGCTTAGGTTACGGGTCTACAGATACGCAGTATTTT,CASSLGYGSTDTQYF
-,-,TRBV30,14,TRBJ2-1,TGTGCCTGGAACAAGGGGGTGACCTACAATGAGCAGTTCTTC,CAWNKGVTYNEQFF
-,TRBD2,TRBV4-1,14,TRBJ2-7,TGCGCCAGCAGCCATATGGGACTAGCTGCGGAGCAGTACTTC,CASSHMGLAAEQYF
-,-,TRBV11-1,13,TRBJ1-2,TGTGCCAGCAGCTTAGTAGCGTCCGGGGGCTACACCTTC,CASSLVASGGYTF
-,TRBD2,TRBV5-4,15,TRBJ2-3,TGTGCCAGCAGCTTGTGGGCGGGGGGCTCAGATACGCAGTATTTT,CASSLWAGGSDTQYF
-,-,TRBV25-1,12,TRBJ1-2,TGTGCCAGCAGTGAAAGGGGATGGGGCTACACCTTC,CASSERGWGYTF
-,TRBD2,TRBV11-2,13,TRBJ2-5,TGTGCCAGTGGCGGGGGGGCTTTAGAGACCCAGTACTTC,CASGGGALETQYF
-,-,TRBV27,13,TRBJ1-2,TGTGCCAGCGGATGGACAGCGGGATATGGCTACACCTTC,CASGWTAGYGYTF
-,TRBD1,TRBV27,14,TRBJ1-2,TGTGCCAGCAGTTCAAGGACAGGACACTATGGCTACACCTTC,CASSSRTGHYGYTF
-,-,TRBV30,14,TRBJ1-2,TGTGCCTGGAAGATCTTACAACAAAACTATGGCTACACCTTC,CAWKILQQNYGYTF
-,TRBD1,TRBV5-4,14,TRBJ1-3,TGTGCCAGCAGCCCCGACAGGGCTGGAAACACCATATATTTT,CASSPDRAGNTIYF
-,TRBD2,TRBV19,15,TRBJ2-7,TGTGCCAGTATGGGCCATAGCGGGAGTTATCTCGAGCAGTACTTC,CASMGHSGSYLEQYF
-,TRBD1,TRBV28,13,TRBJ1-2,TGTGCCAGCAGGACAGGGGCTAACTATGGCTACACCTTC,CASRTGANYGYTF
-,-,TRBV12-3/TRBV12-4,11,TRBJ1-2,TGTGCCAGCAGTCCCGACTATGGCTACACCTTC,CASSPDYGYTF
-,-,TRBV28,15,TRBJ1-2,TGTGCCAGCAGTTTTGGACAGCGAACTAACTATGGCTACACCTTC,CASSFGQRTNYGYTF
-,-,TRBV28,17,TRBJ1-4,TGTGCCAGCAGTTTATGGGGGAGAGGACGGTCTAATGAAAAACTGTTTTTT,CASSLWGRGRSNEKLFF
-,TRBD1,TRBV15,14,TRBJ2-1,TGTGCCACCAGCATAGGACAGGGGGCAGGTGAGCAGTTCTTC,CATSIGQGAGEQFF
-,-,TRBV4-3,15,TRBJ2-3,TGCGCCAGCAGCCCCCGGGACATCAGCACAGATACGCAGTATTTT,CASSPRDISTDTQYF
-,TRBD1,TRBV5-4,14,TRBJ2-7,TGTGCCAGCGCAACCGGGACAGGGGACTACGAGCAGTACTTC,CASATGTGDYEQYF
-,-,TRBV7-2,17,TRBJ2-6,TGTGCCAGCAGCTCACGAGGCGGAGGCTCCGGGGCCAACGTCCTGACTTTC,CASSSRGGGSGANVLTF
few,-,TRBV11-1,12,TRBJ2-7,TGTGCCAGCAGCTTAATTAGCTACGAGCAGTACTTC,CASSLISYEQYF
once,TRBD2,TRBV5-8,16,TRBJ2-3,TGTGCCAGCAGCCGACTGACTAGCAGCTACACAGATACGCAGTATTTT,CASSRLTSSYTDTQYF
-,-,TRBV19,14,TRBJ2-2,TGTGCCAGTAGTATGGGGGCCAACACCGGGGAGCTGTTTTTT,CASSMGANTGELFF
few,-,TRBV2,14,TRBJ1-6,TGTGCCAGCAGGAGGGACACCGATCGACCGCCCCTCCACTTT,CASRRDTDRPPLHF
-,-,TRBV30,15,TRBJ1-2,TGTGCCTGGAGTCCACAGGGTTTGAGTGGCTATGGCTACACCTTC,CAWSPQGLSGYGYTF
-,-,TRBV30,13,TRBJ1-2,TGTGCCTGGAGTGTAGGGGGGGGAGGTGGCTACACCTTC,CAWSVGGGGGYTF
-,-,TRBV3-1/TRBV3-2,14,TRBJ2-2,TGTGCCAGCAGCCAAGATTGGGCGACCGGGGAGCTGTTTTTT,CASSQDWATGELFF
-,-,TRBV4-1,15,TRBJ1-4,TGCGCCAGCAGCCAAATAACCCGGGGGAATGAAAAACTGTTTTTT,CASSQITRGNEKLFF
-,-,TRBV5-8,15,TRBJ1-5,TGTGCCAGCAGCTTTGGGAACAGGGGCAATCAGCCCCAGCATTTT,CASSFGNRGNQPQHF
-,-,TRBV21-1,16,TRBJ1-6,TGTGCCAGCAGCAAAGTCTCGGGCTCCTATAATTCACCCCTCCACTTT,CASSKVSGSYNSPLHF
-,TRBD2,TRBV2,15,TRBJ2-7,TGTGCCAGCTTAGGACTAGCGGGGGGGACCTACGAGCAGTACTTC,CASLGLAGGTYEQYF
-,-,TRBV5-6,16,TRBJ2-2,TGTGCCAGCACCGAGAGGAGGGCTGCGAACACCGGGGAGCTGTTTTTT,CASTERRAANTGELFF
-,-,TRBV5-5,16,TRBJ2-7,TGTGCCAGCAGCCCTGCCTGGGGGGGGCTATACTACGAGCAGTACTTC,CASSPAWGGLYYEQYF
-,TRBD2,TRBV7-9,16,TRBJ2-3,TGTGCCAGCAGCTGGTGGGTAGCGGGAGTCACAGATACGCAGTATTTT,CASSWWVAGVTDTQYF
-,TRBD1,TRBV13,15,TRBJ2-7,TGTGCCAGCAGCTTAGTCGGGACAGGGTACTACGAGCAGTACTTC,CASSLVGTGYYEQYF
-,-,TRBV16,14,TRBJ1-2,TGTGCCAGCAGCCGCATCGGGACACCGGACGGCTACACCTTC,CASSRIGTPDGYTF
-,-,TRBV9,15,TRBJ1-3,TGTGCCAGCAGCGTAGGGGAGACCTCTGGAAACACCATATATTTT,CASSVGETSGNTIYF
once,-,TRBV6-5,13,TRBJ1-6,TGTGCCAGCAGGACAGGTTCAAATTCACCCCTCCACTTT,CASRTGSNSPLHF
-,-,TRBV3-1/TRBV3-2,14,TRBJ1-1,TGTGCCAGCAGCCTAGCGCGCGGGAGGGCTGAAGCTTTCTTT,CASSLARGRAEAFF
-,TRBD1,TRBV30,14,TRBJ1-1,TGTGCCTGGGGTGGACAGGGTCCGAACACTGAAGCTTTCTTT,CAWGGQGPNTEAFF
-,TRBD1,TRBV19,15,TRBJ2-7,TGTGCCAGTAGTACCCTCGGGACAGGGGAAACCGAGCAGTACTTC,CASSTLGTGETEQYF
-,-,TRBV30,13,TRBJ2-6,TGTGCCTGGAGGCAGTCCGGGGCCAACGTCCTGACTTTC,CAWRQSGANVLTF
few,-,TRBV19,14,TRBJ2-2,TGTGCCAGTAGTAGCGGGCTGAACACCGGGGAGCTGTTTTTT,CASSSGLNTGELFF
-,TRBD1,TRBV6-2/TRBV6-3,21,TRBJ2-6,TGTGCCAGCAGTTATTTTTTGAGGCGCGACAGGGTAGTCTCTGGGGCCAACGTCCTGACTTTC,CASSYFLRRDRVVSGANVLTF